The subject of this entry is one TCR beta chain. V was cut by 6 bases and J by 4 bases, with 15 bases left in between. Germline CDR1 MNHEY, CDR2 SMNVEV (reference sequence). The CDR3 runs to 14 residues. This record belongs to a study of neoadjuvant anti-PD-1 for oral cavity cancer. Six replicates per PBMC sample, mostly from 480 ng of genomic DNA. Here immunoSEQ multiplex PCR was the method, and the copy in TCRdb shows in-frame clones only, minus some. The profile shows 13,000 to 15,000 clones, more than 65% of them singletons. The receptor was isolated from a person aged 35 to 85 with oral cavity squamous cell carcinoma. The genes are TRBV27 and TRBJ1-2, with D possibly being TRBD1 (5 bases). This specimen consisted of PBMCs, obtained before nivolumab (anti-PD-1) treatment. CDR3 coding DNA: TGTGCCAGCAGAGGAGAAGGGGCGGGCTATGGCTACACCTTC. Protein: CASRGEGAGYGYTF.